Below are 5 T cell receptor beta chains sequenced from a single sample in a study of graft-versus-host responses after intestinal transplantation (dated by TCRdb to the early 2020s). Receptor libraries were prepared by the immunoSEQ multiplex PCR assay. Entries here come from immuneACCESS through TCRdb and include only in-frame sequences with V and J called. Some clones fail to appear in such tables; in the studies checked, an unresolved V gene covers under half of the shortfall, and the cause of the remainder is unknown. This sample holds under 2,500 clones; around 93% were observed only once. Nearly 1.5% of the sample goes to the ten largest clones. The sequencing used PBMCs, collected about 20 days after intestinal transplant. These receptor sequences come from a human patient who received an intestinal transplant, so some T cells may come from the graft donor.

The genes are TRBV6-5 and TRBJ2-5, with 10 bases aligning to TRBD1. CDR1 and CDR2 (germline): MNHEY, SVGAGI. Trimming took 0 bases from V and 5 from J; bases not matched to a gene: 6. The CDR3 covers 16 residues. The CDR3 reads CASSYSRQGARETQYF. DNA of the CDR3: TGTGCCAGCAGTTACTCGAGACAGGGGGCTAGGGAGACCCAGTACTTC.

The CDR3: CASSLDRGPEAFF. The CDR3 bases are TGTGCCAGCAGTCTGGACAGGGGGCCTGAAGCTTTCTTT. V is TRBV27 and J is TRBJ1-1; 11 bases agree with TRBD1. This CDR3 has 13 amino acids. Germline values: CDR1 MNHEY, CDR2 SMNVEV (reference sequence). Losses at the gene ends were 5 bases for V and 6 bases for J; bases not matched to a gene: 2.

A note on this clone: Other DNA sequences in the sample encode the same CDR3. The chain joins TRBV7-9 to TRBJ2-7; 11 nucleotides agree with TRBD2. CDR3 length equals 15 residues. Germline V lookup: CDR1 SEHNR, CDR2 FQNEAQ (reference sequence). V lost 5 bases, J lost 5 bases, and 8 bases stayed unmatched. CDR3 amino acids: CASSLGLAGGHEQYF. CDR3 DNA: TGTGCCAGCAGCCTAGGGCTAGCGGGAGGCCACGAGCAGTACTTC.

The chain uses TRBV29-1 and TRBJ1-2, with D hard to call. The germline gives CDR1 SQVTM, CDR2 ANQGSEA. V was pared by 1 base and J by 0 bases, with 12 bases between. The CDR3 spans 15 residues. The CDR3 region has the DNA TGCAGCGTTGAAGGGGTCGGGGAGACTAACTATGGCTACACCTTC. Its protein product is CSVEGVGETNYGYTF.

This clone was detected once. The chain couples TRBV4-1 to TRBJ2-1; D unresolved. With 4 bases removed from V and 7 bases from J, the gap between germline ends came to 8 bases. The CDR3 covers 12 residues. Germline V gene lookup returns CDR1 MGHRA and CDR2 YSYEKL. This chain's CDR3 is CASSPRVNEQFF. The CDR3 nucleotides read TGCGCCAGCAGCCCCCGGGTAAATGAGCAGTTCTTC.